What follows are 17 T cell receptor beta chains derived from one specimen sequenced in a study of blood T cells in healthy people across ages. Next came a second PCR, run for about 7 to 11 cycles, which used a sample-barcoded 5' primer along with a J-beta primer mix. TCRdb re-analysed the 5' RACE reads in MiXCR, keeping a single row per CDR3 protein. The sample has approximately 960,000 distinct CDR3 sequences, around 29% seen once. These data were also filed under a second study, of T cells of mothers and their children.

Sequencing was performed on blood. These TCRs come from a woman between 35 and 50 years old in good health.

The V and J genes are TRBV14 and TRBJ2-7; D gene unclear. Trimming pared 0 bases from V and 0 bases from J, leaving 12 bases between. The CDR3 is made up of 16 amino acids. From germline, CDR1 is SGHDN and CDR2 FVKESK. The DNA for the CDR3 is TGTGCCAGCAGCCAAGATGGTGGGGTGAGCTCCTACGAGCAGTACTTC. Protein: CASSQDGGVSSYEQYF. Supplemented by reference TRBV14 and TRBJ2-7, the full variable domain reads EAGVTQFPSHSVIEKGQTVTLRCDPISGHDNLYWYRRVMGKEIKFLLHFVKESKQDESGMPNNRFLAERTGGTYSTLKVQPAELEDSGVYFCASSQDGGVSSYEQYFGPGTRLTVT.

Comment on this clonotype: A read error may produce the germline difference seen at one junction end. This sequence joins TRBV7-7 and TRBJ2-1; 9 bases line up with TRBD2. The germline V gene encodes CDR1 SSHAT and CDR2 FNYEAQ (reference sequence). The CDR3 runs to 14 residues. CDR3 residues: CASSFGGGDNEQFF. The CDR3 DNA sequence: TGTGCTAGCAGCTTCGGCGGGGGGGACAATGAGCAGTTCTTC.

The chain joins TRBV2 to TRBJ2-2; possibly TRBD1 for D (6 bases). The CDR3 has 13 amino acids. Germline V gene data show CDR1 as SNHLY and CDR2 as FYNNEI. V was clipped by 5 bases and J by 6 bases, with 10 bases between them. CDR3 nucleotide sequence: TGTGCCAGCAGTCGGACAGAGGCCGGGGAGCTGTTTTTT. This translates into CASSRTEAGELFF.

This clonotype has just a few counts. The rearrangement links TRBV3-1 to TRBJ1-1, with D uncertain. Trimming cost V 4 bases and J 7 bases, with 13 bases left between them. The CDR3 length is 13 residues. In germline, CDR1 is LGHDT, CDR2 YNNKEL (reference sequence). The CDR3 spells CASSLGWLGEAFF. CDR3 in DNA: TGTGCCAGCAGCCTGGGATGGCTGGGTGAAGCTTTCTTT.

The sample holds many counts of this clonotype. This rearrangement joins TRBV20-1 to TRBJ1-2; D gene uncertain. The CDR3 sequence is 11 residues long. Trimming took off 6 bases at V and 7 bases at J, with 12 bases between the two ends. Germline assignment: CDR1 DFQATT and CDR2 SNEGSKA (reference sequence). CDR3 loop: CSAPREFGYTF. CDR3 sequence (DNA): TGCAGTGCACCCCGGGAATTTGGCTACACCTTC.

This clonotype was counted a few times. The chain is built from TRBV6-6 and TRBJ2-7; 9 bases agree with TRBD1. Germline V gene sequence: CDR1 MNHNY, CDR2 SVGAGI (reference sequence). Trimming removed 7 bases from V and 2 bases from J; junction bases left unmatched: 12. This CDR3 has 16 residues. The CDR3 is CASTFYPGQGTYEQYF. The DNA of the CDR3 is TGTGCCAGCACCTTTTACCCGGGACAGGGCACCTACGAGCAGTACTTC.

The CDR3 DNA follows: TGCAGTGCTAGTGCAGCTTACGCACGAGAGCAGTACTTC. As protein: CSASAAYAREQYF. The chain couples TRBV20-1 to TRBJ2-5; no definite D call. Trimming removed 3 bases at V and 11 bases at J, with 19 bases between. Germline V CDR1 and CDR2: DFQATT, SNEGSKA (reference sequence). CDR3 length: 13 residues.

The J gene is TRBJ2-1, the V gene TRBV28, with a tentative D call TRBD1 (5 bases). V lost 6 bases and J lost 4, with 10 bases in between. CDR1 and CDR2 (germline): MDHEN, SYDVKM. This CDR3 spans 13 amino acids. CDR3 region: CASRAGLYNEQFF. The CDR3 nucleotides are TGTGCCAGCAGAGCAGGGCTATACAATGAGCAGTTCTTC.

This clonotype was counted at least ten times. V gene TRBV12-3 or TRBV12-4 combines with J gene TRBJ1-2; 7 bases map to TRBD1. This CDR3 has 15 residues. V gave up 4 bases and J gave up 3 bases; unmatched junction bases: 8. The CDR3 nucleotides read TGTGCCAGCAGTTCCAGGACAGGCTCTGACTATGGCTACACCTTC. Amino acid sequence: CASSSRTGSDYGYTF.

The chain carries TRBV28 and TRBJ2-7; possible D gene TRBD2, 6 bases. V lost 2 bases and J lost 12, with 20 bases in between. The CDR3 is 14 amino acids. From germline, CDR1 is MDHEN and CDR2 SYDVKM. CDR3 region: CASSLMAGRAEVYF. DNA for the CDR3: TGTGCCAGCAGTTTAATGGCGGGACGGGCCGAGGTGTACTTC.

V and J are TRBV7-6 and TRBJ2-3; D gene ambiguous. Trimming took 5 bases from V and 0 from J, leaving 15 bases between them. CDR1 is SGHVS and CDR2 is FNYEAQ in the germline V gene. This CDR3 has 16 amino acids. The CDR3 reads CASSPQRSTSTDTQYF. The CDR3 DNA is TGTGCCAGCAGCCCTCAAAGGTCAACTAGCACAGATACGCAGTATTTT.

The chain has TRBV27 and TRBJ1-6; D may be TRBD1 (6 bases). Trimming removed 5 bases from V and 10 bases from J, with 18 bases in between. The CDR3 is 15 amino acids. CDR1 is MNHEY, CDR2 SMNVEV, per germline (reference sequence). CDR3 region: CASSPPQTGSSPLHF. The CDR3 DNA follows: TGTGCCAGCAGTCCCCCCCAAACAGGGTCGTCACCCCTCCACTTT.

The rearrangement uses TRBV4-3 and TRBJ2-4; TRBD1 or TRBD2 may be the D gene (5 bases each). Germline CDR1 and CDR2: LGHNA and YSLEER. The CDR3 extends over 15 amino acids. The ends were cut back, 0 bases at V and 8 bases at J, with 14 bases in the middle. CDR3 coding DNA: TGCGCCAGCAGCCAAGACCATCGGGGCGGGTACATTCAGTACTTC. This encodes CASSQDHRGGYIQYF.

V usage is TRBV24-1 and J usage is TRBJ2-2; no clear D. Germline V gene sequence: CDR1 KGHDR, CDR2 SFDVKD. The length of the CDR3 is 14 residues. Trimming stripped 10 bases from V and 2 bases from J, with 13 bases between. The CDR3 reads CATSPDINTGELFF. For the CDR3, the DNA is TGTGCCACTTCTCCTGACATTAACACCGGGGAGCTGTTTTTT.

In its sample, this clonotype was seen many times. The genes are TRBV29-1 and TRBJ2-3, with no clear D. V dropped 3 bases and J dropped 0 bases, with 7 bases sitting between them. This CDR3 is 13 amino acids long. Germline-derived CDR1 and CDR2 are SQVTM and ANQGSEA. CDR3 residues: CSVDRASTDTQYF. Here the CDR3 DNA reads TGCAGCGTTGATCGGGCGAGCACAGATACGCAGTATTTT.

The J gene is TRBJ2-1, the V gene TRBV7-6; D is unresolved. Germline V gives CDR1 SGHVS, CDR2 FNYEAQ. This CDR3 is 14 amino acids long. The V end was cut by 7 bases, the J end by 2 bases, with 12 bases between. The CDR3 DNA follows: TGTGCCAGCACCCCAGCGAGAACCTACAATGAGCAGTTCTTC. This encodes CASTPARTYNEQFF.

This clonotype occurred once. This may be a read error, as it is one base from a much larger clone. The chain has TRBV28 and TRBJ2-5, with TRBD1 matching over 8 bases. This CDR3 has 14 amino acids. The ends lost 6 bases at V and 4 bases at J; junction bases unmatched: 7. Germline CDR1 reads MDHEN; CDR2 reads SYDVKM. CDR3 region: CASRIQGAGETQYF. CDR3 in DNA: TGTGCCAGCAGGATCCAGGGGGCCGGAGAGACCCAGTACTTC.